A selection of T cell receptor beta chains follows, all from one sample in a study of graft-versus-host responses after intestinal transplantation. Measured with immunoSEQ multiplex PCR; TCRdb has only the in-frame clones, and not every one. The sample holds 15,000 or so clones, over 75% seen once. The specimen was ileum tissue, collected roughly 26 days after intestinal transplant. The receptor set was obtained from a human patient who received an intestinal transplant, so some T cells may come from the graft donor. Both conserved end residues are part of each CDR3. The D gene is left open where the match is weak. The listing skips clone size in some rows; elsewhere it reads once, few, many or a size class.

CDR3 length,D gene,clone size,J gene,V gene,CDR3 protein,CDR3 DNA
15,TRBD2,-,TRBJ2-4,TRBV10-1,CARAGGTLAKNIQYF,TGCGCCAGGGCGGGGGGGACTCTGGCCAAAAACATTCAGTACTTC
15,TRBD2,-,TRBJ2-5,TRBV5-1,CASSLGGFIPETQYF,TGCGCCAGCAGCCTCGGGGGGTTCATCCCAGAGACCCAGTACTTC
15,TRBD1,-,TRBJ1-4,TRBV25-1,CASSATRGRGEKLFF,TGTGCCAGCAGTGCAACCAGGGGGCGCGGGGAAAAACTGTTTTTT
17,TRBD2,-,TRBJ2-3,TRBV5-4,CASSLGPLAGGTDTQYF,TGTGCCAGCAGCTTGGGGCCCCTAGCGGGGGGCACAGATACGCAGTATTTT
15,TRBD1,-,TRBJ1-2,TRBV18,CASSSTGAVHYGYTF,TGTGCCAGCTCTTCGACAGGGGCGGTTCACTATGGCTACACCTTC
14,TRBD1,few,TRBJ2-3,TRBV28,CASSPDRGKDTQYF,TGTGCCAGCAGTCCGGACAGGGGTAAAGATACGCAGTATTTT
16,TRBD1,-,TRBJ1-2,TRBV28,CASSPRGQGGDYGYTF,TGTGCCAGCTCCCCCCGAGGACAGGGAGGGGACTATGGCTACACCTTC
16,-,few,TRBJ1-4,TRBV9,CASSVKPRAYNEKLFF,TGTGCCAGCAGCGTCAAACCCAGGGCCTATAATGAAAAACTGTTTTTT
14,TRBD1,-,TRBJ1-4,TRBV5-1,CASSPPGQGEKLFF,TGCGCCAGCAGCCCACCGGGACAGGGTGAAAAACTGTTTTTT
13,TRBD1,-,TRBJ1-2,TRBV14,CASSQPGTGGATF,TGTGCCAGCAGCCAACCCGGGACAGGGGGCGCTACCTTC
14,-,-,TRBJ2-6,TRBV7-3,CASSLQGGANVLTF,TGTGCCAGCAGCTTACAGGGTGGGGCCAACGTCCTGACTTTC
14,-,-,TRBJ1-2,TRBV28,CASSLIVRRRGYTF,TGTGCCAGCAGCTTGATTGTGCGCCGGAGGGGCTACACCTTC
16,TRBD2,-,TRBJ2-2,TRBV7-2,CASSRFSGGRAGELFF,TGTGCCAGCAGCCGATTTAGCGGGGGAAGAGCCGGGGAGCTGTTTTTT
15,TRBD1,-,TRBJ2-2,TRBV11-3,CASSPDRGGTGELFF,TGTGCCAGCAGCCCCGACAGGGGGGGCACCGGGGAGCTGTTTTTT
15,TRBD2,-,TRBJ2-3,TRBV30,CALGSSGGASDTQYF,TGTGCCTTAGGATCAAGCGGGGGGGCGTCAGATACGCAGTATTTT
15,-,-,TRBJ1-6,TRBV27,CASSLLTGGFSPLHF,TGTGCCAGCAGTTTATTGACGGGGGGCTTTTCACCCCTCCACTTT
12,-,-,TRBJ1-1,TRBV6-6,CASSYSSAEAFF,TGTGCCAGCAGTTACAGTTCGGCTGAAGCTTTCTTT
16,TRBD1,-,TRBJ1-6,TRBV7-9,CASSFGTGFYNSPLHF,TGTGCCAGCAGCTTCGGGACAGGGTTTTATAATTCACCCCTCCACTTT
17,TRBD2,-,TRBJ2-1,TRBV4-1,CASSQEPGLAAYNEQFF,TGCGCCAGCAGCCAAGAACCTGGACTAGCGGCCTACAATGAGCAGTTCTTC
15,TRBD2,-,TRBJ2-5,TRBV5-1,CASSLVASGLETQYF,TGCGCCAGCAGCTTGGTCGCTAGCGGGCTGGAGACCCAGTACTTC
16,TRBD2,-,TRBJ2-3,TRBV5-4,CASSLESSGDTDTQYF,TGTGCCAGCAGCTTGGAGTCTAGCGGGGACACAGATACGCAGTATTTT
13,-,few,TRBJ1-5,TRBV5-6,CASSLGTDQPQHF,TGTGCCAGCAGCTTGGGGACTGATCAGCCCCAGCATTTT